The 32 T cell receptor beta chains given below trace back to one sample, sequenced in a study of blood T cell repertoires in COVID-19. Produced via immunoSEQ multiplex PCR; TCRdb's table is partial and in-frame only. This table holds 250,000 to 300,000 clones, roughly 86% found once. The material sequenced was PBMCs or T cells enriched from blood (not recorded which). The origin of the receptors is a woman aged 30 to 39 who had recovered from COVID-19.

This clone was seen just once. The V gene is TRBV5-1, the J gene TRBJ2-1; TRBD1 agrees at 8 bases. Germline loops: CDR1 SGHRS, CDR2 YFSETQ. V lost 3 bases and J lost 6; bases outside the gene matches: 2. CDR3 length equals 13 residues. The CDR3 sequence is CASSWTGSNEQFF. CDR3 DNA sequence: TGCGCCAGCAGCTGGACAGGGAGCAATGAGCAGTTCTTC.

This rearrangement joins TRBV3-1 (or the pseudogene TRBV3-2) to TRBJ2-5; 13 nucleotides line up with TRBD2. The V and J ends lost 1 base and 7 bases, in that order; junction bases with no gene match: 3. The CDR3 is 15 residues long. Germline lookup yields CDR1 LGHDT and CDR2 YNNKEL (reference sequence). CDR3 loop: CASSQGLAGGGTQYF. Written as DNA, the CDR3 is TGTGCCAGCAGCCAAGGACTAGCGGGGGGTGGGACCCAGTACTTC.

The chain has TRBV9 and TRBJ2-1; no firm D call. V gave up 7 bases and J gave up 2 bases, with 10 bases separating them. CDR3 length equals 13 residues. In germline, CDR1 is SGDLS, CDR2 YYNGEE. The CDR3 protein is CASASRPYNEQFF. In nucleotides, the CDR3 is TGTGCCAGCGCTTCGAGGCCCTACAATGAGCAGTTCTTC.

This chain uses TRBV27 with TRBJ2-1; 7 bases map to TRBD1. Germline CDR1 reads MNHEY; CDR2 reads SMNVEV (reference sequence). V lost 6 bases to trimming and J lost 0 bases; unmatched junction nucleotides: 14. The CDR3 spans 18 residues. In DNA form, the CDR3 reads TGTGCCAGCAGCACCACCCTCTACAGGGGCGACTCCTACAATGAGCAGTTCTTC. As protein: CASSTTLYRGDSYNEQFF.

V usage is TRBV7-9 and J usage is TRBJ2-1, with 9 nucleotides matching TRBD2. Germline V gene sequence: CDR1 SEHNR, CDR2 FQNEAQ (reference sequence). CDR3 size: 15 residues. V lost 6 bases, J lost 8 bases, and 11 bases stayed unmatched. CDR3 region: CASSLPGTSLDEQFF. The DNA for the CDR3 is TGTGCCAGCAGTTTACCCGGGACTAGCCTCGATGAGCAGTTCTTC.

The chain couples TRBV19 to TRBJ2-7, with D perhaps TRBD2 (6 bases). V lost 1 base to trimming and J lost 5 bases, with 9 bases between them. Per the germline V gene, CDR1 is LNHDA and CDR2 is SQIVND (reference sequence). This CDR3 contains 13 residues. For the CDR3, the DNA is TGTGCCAGTAGTATAGTGGAGGGCAACGAGCAGTACTTC. Residues: CASSIVEGNEQYF. Full variable domain (rest looked up from reference TRBV19 and TRBJ2-7): DGGITQSPKYLFRKEGQNVTLSCEQNLNHDAMYWYRQDPGQGLRLIYYSQIVNDFQKGDIAEGYSVSREKKESFPLTVTSAQKNPTAFYLCASSIVEGNEQYFGPGTRLTVT.

CDR3 loop: CSVGLAADTQYF. CDR3 sequence (DNA): TGCAGCGTTGGTCTAGCGGCAGATACGCAGTATTTT. This sequence joins TRBV29-1 and TRBJ2-3; 7 bases fit TRBD2. With 4 bases clipped from V and 4 bases from J, the junction kept 2 bases outside the gene matches. This CDR3 is built from 12 residues. Germline V gives CDR1 SQVTM, CDR2 ANQGSEA.

This clone came up a few times. J is TRBJ2-2 and V is TRBV2; unclear D gene. Germline V lookup: CDR1 SNHLY, CDR2 FYNNEI. The V end lost 8 bases, the J end lost 8 bases, and 18 bases lay between the germline ends. The length of the CDR3 is 14 residues. The CDR3, as DNA: TGTGCCAGCTCCCTTGAGAGTGCAGGAGGGGAGCTGTTTTTT. Amino acids: CASSLESAGGELFF. Full variable domain (rest looked up from reference TRBV2 and TRBJ2-2): EPEVTQTPSHQVTQMGQEVILRCVPISNHLYFYWYRQILGQKVEFLVSFYNNEISEKSEIFDDQFSVERPDGSNFTLKIRSTKLEDSAMYFCASSLESAGGELFFGEGSRLTVL.

The CDR3 region is CASSFVGYEQYF. CDR3 nucleotides: TGTGCCAGCAGTTTCGTCGGCTACGAGCAGTACTTC. The V call is TRBV12-3 or TRBV12-4, the J call TRBJ2-7; no definite D call. There are 12 residues in the CDR3. Trimming stripped 3 bases from V and 3 bases from J, with 6 bases between.

CDR3 in amino acids: CASSPSGQGNYGYTF. In DNA form, the CDR3 reads TGCGCCAGCAGCCCATCGGGACAGGGTAACTATGGCTACACCTTC. This chain joins TRBV5-1 and TRBJ1-2; 9 bases fit TRBD1. Germline CDR1 and CDR2: SGHRS and YFSETQ. The CDR3 consists of 15 residues. With 4 bases clipped from V and 1 base from J, the junction kept 5 bases outside the gene matches.

The chain is built from TRBV18 and TRBJ1-5, with D tentatively TRBD1 (5 bases). Germline V CDR1 and CDR2: KGHSH, LQKENI. V was clipped by 3 bases and J by 6 bases, with 15 bases between them. The CDR3 has 15 residues. CDR3 sequence: CASSPRPGRGQPQHF. As DNA, the CDR3 is TGTGCCAGCTCACCGAGACCAGGGAGGGGTCAGCCCCAGCATTTT.

Notes on this clone: A junction end diverges from the germline sequence, so it may reflect a read error. The rearrangement joins TRBV4-1 to TRBJ2-4, with TRBD2 matching 7 bases. Germline V lookup: CDR1 MGHRA, CDR2 YSYEKL. This CDR3 region has 17 residues. The CDR3 here is CASRQGILARVENIQYF. The CDR3 region has the DNA TGCGCCAGCAGGCAAGGAATACTAGCGAGGGTAGAAAACATTCAGTACTTC.

The rearrangement links TRBV7-2 to TRBJ2-5, with D maybe TRBD1 (6 bases). The germline gives CDR1 SGHTA, CDR2 FQGNSA. CDR3 length: 16 amino acids. The V gene lost 5 bases and the J gene lost 0 bases, with 16 bases spanning the gap. Here the CDR3 reads CASSPGTSKYQETQYF. The DNA of the CDR3 is TGTGCCAGCAGCCCGGGGACATCCAAGTACCAAGAGACCCAGTACTTC.

J is TRBJ1-1 and V is TRBV19; a weak D match, TRBD1 (6 bases). V was shortened by 5 bases and J by 2 bases, with 9 bases between the two germline ends. This CDR3 spans 13 amino acids. Germline values: CDR1 LNHDA, CDR2 SQIVND (reference sequence). This CDR3 is CASSEQGNTEAFF. The DNA for the CDR3 is TGTGCCAGTAGTGAACAGGGAAACACTGAAGCTTTCTTT.

The genes are TRBV19 and TRBJ1-2, with 7 bases identical to TRBD1. Germline lookup yields CDR1 LNHDA and CDR2 SQIVND (reference sequence). Germline trimming cut 6 bases from V and 7 bases from J; bases unmatched to any gene: 14. The CDR3 loop spans 15 amino acids. The CDR3 DNA reads as TGTGCCAGTAGAACTACAGGGGTCGCAGTTGGTGGCTACACCTTC. It is translated as CASRTTGVAVGGYTF. The complete variable domain, with remaining parts taken from reference TRBV19 and TRBJ1-2, reads DGGITQSPKYLFRKEGQNVTLSCEQNLNHDAMYWYRQDPGQGLRLIYYSQIVNDFQKGDIAEGYSVSREKKESFPLTVTSAQKNPTAFYLCASRTTGVAVGGYTFGSGTRLTVV.

The chain recombines TRBV6-2 or TRBV6-3 with TRBJ2-3, with D possibly TRBD1 on 6 matching bases. Between the trimmed V and J ends, which lost 4 bases and 0 bases, there was a span of 11 bases. Germline assignment: CDR1 MNHEY and CDR2 SVGEGT. The CDR3 has 15 amino acids. CDR3 coding DNA: TGTGCCAGCAGTTCACAGGGCCCTAGCACAGATACGCAGTATTTT. Encoded protein: CASSSQGPSTDTQYF.

The V call is TRBV7-9, the J call TRBJ1-6, with 9 bases fitting TRBD1. From germline, CDR1 is SEHNR and CDR2 FQNEAQ (reference sequence). V lost 4 bases and J lost 7; bases outside the gene matches: 8. The CDR3 sequence is 16 residues long. The CDR3 sequence: CASSYESGTGNSPLHF. CDR3 bases: TGTGCCAGCAGCTACGAATCCGGGACAGGGAATTCACCCCTCCACTTT. The variable domain in full, completed from reference TRBV7-9 and TRBJ1-6, reads DTGVSQNPRHKITKRGQNVTFRCDPISEHNRLYWYRQTLGQGPEFLTYFQNEAQLEKSRLLSDRFSAERPKGSFSTLEIQRTEQGDSAMYLCASSYESGTGNSPLHFGNGTRLTVT.

A single count supports this clone. The chain recombines TRBV18 with TRBJ1-2; a possible D gene is TRBD1 (5 bases). CDR1 is KGHSH and CDR2 is LQKENI in the germline V gene. Trimming removed 4 bases from V and 6 bases from J, with 12 bases in between. The length of the CDR3 is 13 residues. The CDR3, as DNA: TGTGCCAGCTCACAAGCGGGGCCGGATGGCTACACCTTC. It yields the protein CASSQAGPDGYTF.

The chain links TRBV28 to TRBJ2-7; 8 bases line up with TRBD1. The CDR3 runs to 14 residues. The V and J ends lost 6 bases and 6 bases, in that order; junction bases with no gene match: 10. Germline-derived CDR1 and CDR2 are MDHEN and SYDVKM. The CDR3 sequence: CASSDRGSNREQYF. The CDR3 nucleotides are TGTGCCAGCAGCGACAGGGGCTCAAATCGCGAGCAGTACTTC.

The chain is built from TRBV7-9 and TRBJ2-3, with a possible D match to TRBD2 (6 bases). CDR1 and CDR2 (germline): SEHNR, FQNEAQ (reference sequence). The CDR3 has 14 amino acids. The V end was cut by 4 bases, the J end by 1 base, with 9 bases between. As DNA, the CDR3 is TGTGCCAGCAGCTCCGAGCGGGGCACAGATACGCAGTATTTT. Amino acids: CASSSERGTDTQYF.

The CDR3 sequence is CASSRTGGQNYGYTF. CDR3 in DNA: TGTGCCAGCTCACGGACAGGGGGCCAGAACTATGGCTACACCTTC. The rearrangement uses TRBV18 and TRBJ1-2; 11 nucleotides agree with TRBD1. With V trimmed by 4 bases and J by 2 bases, 3 bases remained unmatched. CDR3 length: 15 amino acids. The germline gives CDR1 KGHSH, CDR2 LQKENI.

The J gene is TRBJ2-1, the V gene TRBV9; D might be TRBD2 (6 bases). Germline assignment: CDR1 SGDLS and CDR2 YYNGEE. V lost 4 bases, J lost 5 bases, and 13 bases lay in between. The CDR3 runs 14 residues. The CDR3 nucleotides read TGTGCCAGCAGCACATTAGGCGGGAACAATGAGCAGTTCTTC. It translates to CASSTLGGNNEQFF.

V usage is TRBV7-9 and J usage is TRBJ1-4; D is undetermined. Germline-derived CDR1 and CDR2 are SEHNR and FQNEAQ (reference sequence). The CDR3 has 15 amino acids. V was trimmed by 5 bases and J by 4 bases, leaving 14 bases between them. The CDR3 nucleotides are TGTGCCAGCAGCCCCCGAGGGCAAGATAATGAAAAACTGTTTTTT. Residues: CASSPRGQDNEKLFF.

V gene TRBV19 combines with J gene TRBJ2-5; the match to TRBD1 covers 9 bases. V gave up 4 bases and J gave up 1 base; unmatched junction bases: 7. The CDR3 contains 16 residues. Per the germline V gene, CDR1 is LNHDA and CDR2 is SQIVND (reference sequence). The DNA of the CDR3 is TGTGCCAGTAGTAGGGGACAGGGAAGGGCCCAAGAGACCCAGTACTTC. Encoded protein: CASSRGQGRAQETQYF.

V is TRBV18 and J is TRBJ1-2; perhaps TRBD1 as D (6 bases). The germline V and J ends were trimmed by 2 bases and 0 bases, with 10 bases remaining between them. This CDR3 contains 15 residues. CDR1 and CDR2 (germline): KGHSH, LQKENI. DNA for the CDR3: TGTGCCAGCTCACCAGCTGGACAGTCTAACTATGGCTACACCTTC. Amino acid sequence: CASSPAGQSNYGYTF.

In nucleotides, the CDR3 is TGTGCCAGCGCTAGCGATTCCCCGTACGAGCAGTACTTC. Residues: CASASDSPYEQYF. The chain carries TRBV6-5 and TRBJ2-7; TRBD2 is a possible D gene (6 bases). Trimming shortened V by 8 bases and J by 4 bases, and 15 bases separated the two germline ends. The V gene's germline CDR1 is MNHEY and CDR2 SVGAGI. CDR3 size: 13 residues.

This chain joins TRBV5-1 and TRBJ1-2; 7 bases map to TRBD1. V shed 5 bases, J shed 0 bases, and the junction held 7 bases outside the gene matches. Germline V gene sequence: CDR1 SGHRS, CDR2 YFSETQ. The CDR3 consists of 15 residues. The CDR3 nucleotides are TGCGCCAGCAGGATCACAGGACAGGCTAACTATGGCTACACCTTC. As protein: CASRITGQANYGYTF.

V gene TRBV3-1 (or the pseudogene TRBV3-2) combines with J gene TRBJ2-1, with TRBD2 identical over 8 bases. This CDR3 spans 18 amino acids. V shed 2 bases, J shed 0 bases, and the junction held 9 bases outside the gene matches. Germline loops: CDR1 LGHDT, CDR2 YNNKEL (reference sequence). The CDR3 region has the DNA TGTGCCAGCAGCCAAAGTCCCCGGGAGGGAAGCTCCTACAATGAGCAGTTCTTC. Translation: CASSQSPREGSSYNEQFF.

This clone appeared a few times. The gene calls are TRBV5-1 and TRBJ1-2, with TRBD1 matching 12 bases. V shed 0 bases, J shed 8 bases, and the junction held 5 bases outside the gene matches. CDR3 length: 15 amino acids. Germline V gene lookup returns CDR1 SGHRS and CDR2 YFSETQ. The CDR3 bases are TGCGCCAGCAGCTTGGGGGACAGGGGGCCGAAAGGCTACACCTTC. It translates to CASSLGDRGPKGYTF. The full variable domain, in which reference TRBV5-1 and TRBJ1-2 provide the parts outside the CDR3, is KAGVTQTPRYLIKTRGQQVTLSCSPISGHRSVSWYQQTPGQGLQFLFEYFSETQRNKGNFPGRFSGRQFSNSRSEMNVSTLELGDSALYLCASSLGDRGPKGYTFGSGTRLTVV.

V and J are TRBV5-6 and TRBJ1-1; tentative D call: TRBD1 (5 bases). Germline CDR1 SGHDT, CDR2 YYEEEE. V lost 1 base and J 7 bases, leaving 8 bases between the germline ends. The CDR3 runs 12 residues. CDR3 protein: CASSLWRGEAFF. As DNA, the CDR3 is TGTGCCAGCAGCTTGTGGAGGGGTGAAGCTTTCTTT.

This clone showed up just a few times. The V and J genes are TRBV7-3 and TRBJ2-1; 12 nucleotides align to TRBD2. This CDR3 contains 15 residues. With V trimmed by 5 bases and J by 7 bases, 6 bases remained unmatched. Germline CDR1 is SGHTA and CDR2 is FQGTGA. CDR3 amino acids: CASSPSGGAGNEQFF. CDR3 bases: TGTGCCAGCAGCCCTAGCGGGGGGGCAGGTAATGAGCAGTTCTTC.

J is TRBJ2-3 and V is TRBV4-3; TRBD2 is a possible D gene (5 bases). This CDR3 contains 16 residues. Germline-derived CDR1 and CDR2 are LGHNA and YSLEER. Trimming left V 4 bases short and J 2 bases short, with 16 bases between. CDR3 loop: CASSLRTFPSTDTQYF. CDR3 in DNA: TGCGCCAGCAGCCTTCGGACTTTCCCTTCCACAGATACGCAGTATTTT.